This T cell receptor (beta chain) is drawn from a study of cytomegalovirus exposure and HLA in healthy donors. Regarding the study as a whole: An assumption of roughly uniform sequencing depth across donors underlay the presence/absence analyses.

The ends were cut back, 1 base at V and 8 bases at J, with 17 bases in the middle. The CDR3 has 15 residues. Germline loops: CDR1 LNHDA, CDR2 SQIVND (reference sequence). This clone has more than one count but fewer than ten. Its antigen is still unknown. PCR used 60 Vbeta primers and 13 Jbeta primers. Assay used: immunoSEQ multiplex PCR; TCRdb lists only in-frame clones, some missing. The table includes more than 95,000 clones, about 80% detected once. The clonotype was recovered from a man between 25 and 39 years old in good health and CMV-seronegative. Specimen: PBMCs. The chain is built from TRBV19 and TRBJ1-2; tentatively, D is TRBD1 (5 bases). The CDR3 loop reads CASSIGADNSWGYTF. In DNA, the CDR3 is TGTGCCAGTAGTATAGGGGCGGACAACTCGTGGGGCTACACCTTC.